This T cell receptor beta chain was sequenced for a study of blood T cell repertoires in COVID-19. Overall study context: Specimens from acute and convalescent COVID-19 originated in the United States, Italy and Spain.

In germline, CDR1 is WNHNN, CDR2 SYGVQD (reference sequence). The CDR3 is 15 amino acids. V dropped 6 bases and J dropped 3; count of bases not matched to a gene: 5. This clone was detected once. Libraries were prepared by immunoSEQ multiplex PCR; TCRdb keeps only in-frame clonotypes and omits some of them. The sample yields 250,000 or so clones, 90% seen once. V usage is TRBV10-1 and J usage is TRBJ1-6, with TRBD1 identical over 7 bases. Input material: peripheral blood. The origin of this receptor is an older woman with COVID-19, enrolled during active disease. CDR3 sequence reads: CASRTQGFYNSPLHF. The DNA of the CDR3 is TGCGCCAGCAGAACACAGGGGTTCTATAATTCACCCCTCCACTTT.